One T cell receptor (beta chain) is described in this entry. There were no recent acute infections or vaccinations among the donors, who were healthy HIV-negative adults. Unsorted samples, those not sorted, used approximately 88 million PBMCs for genomic DNA. This sample was taken from a study of shared clonotypes between healthy human individuals. Execution of the assay was at deep level. Sequencing was performed with immunoSEQ multiplex PCR; in TCRdb, only in-frame clones are kept and a portion is missing. This sample yields about 460,000 clones, of which 60% to 80% are seen a single time; about 12% belongs to the top ten. Sequenced input: PBMCs. The source of this sequence is a woman aged 40 to 50 in good health. Some clones in this sample may be carry-over from other donors' samples.

The chain's CDR3 is CASSVVSGNSGANVLTF. The DNA of the CDR3 is TGTGCCAGCAGCGTAGTATCAGGTAACTCTGGGGCCAACGTCCTGACTTTC. This chain joins TRBV9 and TRBJ2-6; no clear D. From germline, CDR1 is SGDLS and CDR2 YYNGEE. Between the trimmed V and J ends, which lost 0 bases and 0 bases, there was a span of 10 bases. The CDR3 has 17 residues.